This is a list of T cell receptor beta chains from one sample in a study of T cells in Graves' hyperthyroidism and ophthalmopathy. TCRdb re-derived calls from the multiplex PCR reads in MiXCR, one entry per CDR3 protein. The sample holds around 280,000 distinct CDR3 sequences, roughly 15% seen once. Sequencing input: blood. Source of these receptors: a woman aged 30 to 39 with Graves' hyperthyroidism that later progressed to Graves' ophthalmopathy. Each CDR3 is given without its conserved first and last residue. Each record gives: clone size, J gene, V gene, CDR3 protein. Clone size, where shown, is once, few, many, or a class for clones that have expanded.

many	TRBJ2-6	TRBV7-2	ASSFASGANVLT
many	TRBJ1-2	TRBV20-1	SAMTGEGYGYT
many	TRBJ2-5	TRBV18	ASSAQGQQETQY
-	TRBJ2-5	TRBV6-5	ASSSLSGTETQY
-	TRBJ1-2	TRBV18	ASSPKENYGYT
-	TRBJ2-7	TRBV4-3	ASSQDQGAGEQY
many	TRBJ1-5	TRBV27	ASSQQGMSNQPQH
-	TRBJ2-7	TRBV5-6	ASWTDGYEQY
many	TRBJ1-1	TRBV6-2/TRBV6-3	ASSYLDGTEAF
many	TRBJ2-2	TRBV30	AWSDETGLYTGELF
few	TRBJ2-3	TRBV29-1	SVSNQDTQY
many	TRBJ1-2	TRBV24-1	ATSEDRNYGYT
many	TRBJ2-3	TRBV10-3	AISVAATSTDTQY
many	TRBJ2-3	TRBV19	ASSTPSAGGGTDTQY
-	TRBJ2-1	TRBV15	ATSSSRTGSYNEQF
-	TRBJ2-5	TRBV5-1	ASRNKGEAQETQY
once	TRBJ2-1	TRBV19	ASSTGGRNEQF
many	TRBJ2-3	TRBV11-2	ASSLSAGTLFTDTQY
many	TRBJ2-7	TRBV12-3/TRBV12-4	ASSLWPSGPSYEQY
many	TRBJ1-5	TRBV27	ASSSGTGSNQPQH
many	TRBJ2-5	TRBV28	ASSPFGQRETQY
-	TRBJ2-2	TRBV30	AWRGTGELF
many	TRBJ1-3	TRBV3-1	ASSQGPVGNTIY
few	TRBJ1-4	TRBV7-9	ASSSTDRNAEKLF
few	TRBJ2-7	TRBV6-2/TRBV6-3	ASSFGTLNSYGQY
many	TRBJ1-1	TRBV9	ASSTGHVMNTEAF
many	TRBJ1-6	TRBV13	ASRPGVNSPLH
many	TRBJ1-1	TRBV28	ASSLPANTEAF
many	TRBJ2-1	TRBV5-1	ASSSDPLAGGPNEQF
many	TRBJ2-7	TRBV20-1	SKSRRQGGYEQY
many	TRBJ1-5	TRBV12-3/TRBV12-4	ASSPDRGSNQPQH
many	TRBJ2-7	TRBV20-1	SASSYEQY
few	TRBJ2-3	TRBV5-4	ASSLRSGGVGTQY
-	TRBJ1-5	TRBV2	ASSELYMEDPPQH